The present T cell receptor (beta chain) was sequenced within a study of glioma-infiltrating T cells. Study overall: Dexamethasone exposure before glioma surgery was limited to six or fewer days.

At least ten counts were recorded for this clonotype. Its antigen remains unidentified. The germline CDR1 and CDR2 sequences are SGHVS and FNYEAQ. CDR3 length: 16 amino acids. The germline V and J ends were trimmed by 1 base and 3 bases, with 16 bases remaining between them. Broader study findings: Above-expected tissue-blood divergence occurred in all gliomas, most in low-grade ones.

TCR alpha and beta CDR3 regions were amplified from RNA using iRepertoire nested multiplex PCR. A single record per CDR3 protein comes from TCRdb applying MiXCR to the multiplex PCR reads. The sample shows 400,000 or so distinct CDR3 sequences, around 45% of them seen only once. The V and J genes are TRBV7-6 and TRBJ2-7, with D perhaps TRBD2 (6 bases). Sequenced material: glioma tissue, nonneoplastic brain tissue, or PBMCs (not recorded which). The receptor was derived from a human donor with low-grade glioma or glioblastoma, undergoing nonglioma brain surgery, or in good health (not recorded which). CDR3 sequence (DNA): TGTGCCAGCAGCTTAGGGGGGAGTAGCGGAATCTACGAGCAGTACTTC. Translating gives CASSLGGSSGIYEQYF.